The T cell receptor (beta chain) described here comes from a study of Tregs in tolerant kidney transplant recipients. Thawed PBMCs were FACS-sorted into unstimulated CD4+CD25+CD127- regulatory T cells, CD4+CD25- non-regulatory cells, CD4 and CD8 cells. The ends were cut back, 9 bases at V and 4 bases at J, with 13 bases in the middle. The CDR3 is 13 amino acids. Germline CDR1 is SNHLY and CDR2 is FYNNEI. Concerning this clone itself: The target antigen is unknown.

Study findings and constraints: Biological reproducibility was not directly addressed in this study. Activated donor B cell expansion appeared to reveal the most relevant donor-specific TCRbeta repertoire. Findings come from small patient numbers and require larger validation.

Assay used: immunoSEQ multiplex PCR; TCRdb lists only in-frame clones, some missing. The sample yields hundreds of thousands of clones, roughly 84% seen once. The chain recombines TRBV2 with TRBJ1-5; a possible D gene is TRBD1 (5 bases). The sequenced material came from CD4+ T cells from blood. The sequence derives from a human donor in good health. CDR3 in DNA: TGTGCCAGTACGGCAGGGTGGAATCAGCCCCAGCATTTT. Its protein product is CASTAGWNQPQHF.